A single sample is the source of the 22 T cell receptor beta chains below, sequenced in a study of T-cell memory formation after mild COVID-19 (dated by TCRdb to the early 2020s). Libraries were made using 5' RACE. This sample was sequenced with an Illumina NovaSeq 6000. The public sequencing data were trimmed at Q25 with fastp and processed into clonotypes with MiXCR by TCRdb, which kept only in-frame beta chains. Duplicate CDR3 protein sequences are folded into a single record with the most common DNA and genes. This sample is represented by about 280,000 distinct CDR3 sequences; approximately 8.4% of them were singletons. The ten top clones hold less than 25% of the sample. Input material: PBMCs or a T cell subset sorted from them (not recorded which). The receptor set was obtained from a young man who had mild COVID-19 (a few samples of this study predate the infection). The sample titles of this study are shuffled in the database, so cell type and time point are left out; the donor was told from shared clones.

This chain joins TRBV12-3 or TRBV12-4 and TRBJ2-1; a weak D match, TRBD2 (7 bases). CDR3 length equals 15 residues. Trimming took 1 base from V and 8 from J, leaving 15 bases between them. CDR3 DNA sequence: TGTGCCAGCAGTTTAGTGGGGGGGGCCGGGCATGAGCAGTTCTTC. Translation: CASSLVGGAGHEQFF.

This clonotype was seen a few times. This rearrangement joins TRBV9 to TRBJ2-2; 8 nucleotides align to TRBD2. The J segment lost 0 bases and the V segment lost 6 bases, leaving 1 base of the junction unmatched. The CDR3 has 14 residues. Germline-derived CDR1 and CDR2 are SGDLS and YYNGEE. The CDR3 nucleotides are TGTGCCAGCACCGGGGGGGCGAACACCGGGGAGCTGTTTTTT. This sequence encodes CASTGGANTGELFF. The full variable domain, with the rest looked up from reference TRBV9 and TRBJ2-2, is DSGVTQTPKHLITATGQRVTLRCSPRSGDLSVYWYQQSLDQGLQFLIQYYNGEERAKGNILERFSAQQFPDLHSELNLSSLELGDSALYFCASTGGANTGELFFGEGSRLTVL.

The genes are TRBV5-4 and TRBJ1-1, with a weak D call TRBD1 (5 bases). This CDR3 region has 16 residues. The germline CDR1 and CDR2 sequences are SGHNT and YYREEE (reference sequence). The V and J ends lost 0 bases and 2 bases respectively, with 14 bases between them. DNA for the CDR3: TGTGCCAGCAGCTTGGATTTGAAGGGGAGAAACACTGAAGCTTTCTTT. It yields the protein CASSLDLKGRNTEAFF.

This clonotype was recorded at least ten times. The chain is built from TRBV20-1 and TRBJ2-3; tentatively, D is TRBD1 (5 bases). CDR1 DFQATT and CDR2 SNEGSKA come from the germline V gene (reference sequence). Trimming took 5 bases from V and 0 from J, leaving 12 bases between them. The CDR3 totals 14 residues. The CDR3 DNA reads TGCAGTGCTGTAGAAGGGGCGAGCACAGATACGCAGTATTTT. This encodes CSAVEGASTDTQYF.

This clonotype was counted many times. The chain joins TRBV6-1 to TRBJ2-3, with TRBD1 matching 9 bases. With 3 bases clipped from V and 3 bases from J, the junction kept 4 bases outside the gene matches. CDR3 size: 15 residues. CDR1 and CDR2 (germline): MNHNS, SASEGT. The CDR3 sequence is CASSEPGQGTDTQYF. The CDR3 coding sequence is TGTGCCAGCAGTGAGCCGGGACAGGGAACAGATACGCAGTATTTT.

Ten or more counts support this clonotype. The gene calls are TRBV7-2 and TRBJ2-4; tentatively, D is TRBD2 (5 bases). CDR1 is SGHTA, CDR2 FQGNSA, per germline. The V end was cut by 2 bases, the J end by 5 bases, with 10 bases between. The CDR3 sequence is 14 residues long. The CDR3 region is CASSLNAGQNIQYF. The CDR3, as DNA: TGTGCCAGCAGCTTAAATGCGGGCCAAAACATTCAGTACTTC.

The V and J genes are TRBV5-1 and TRBJ2-2, with D perhaps matching TRBD2 (6 bases). The germline V gene has CDR1 SGHRS and CDR2 YFSETQ. There are 16 residues in the CDR3. The V end was cut by 3 bases, the J end by 4 bases, with 16 bases between. The CDR3 sequence is CASSSGTSSGTGELFF. The CDR3 DNA reads as TGCGCCAGCAGCTCAGGGACTTCCAGTGGCACCGGGGAGCTGTTTTTT.

This clonotype was observed a handful of times. V gene TRBV7-2 combines with J gene TRBJ2-5; 13 bases agree with TRBD2. The CDR3 is 16 residues long. V trimming: 2 bases; J trimming: 3 bases; junction bases outside the gene matches: 3. The V gene's germline CDR1 is SGHTA and CDR2 FQGNSA. CDR3 region: CASSLWTSGGKETQYF. The CDR3, as DNA: TGTGCCAGCAGCTTATGGACTAGCGGGGGCAAAGAGACCCAGTACTTC.

This clonotype has a handful of counts. V is TRBV15 and J is TRBJ2-5, with a weak D call TRBD2 (7 bases). This CDR3 is 13 amino acids long. V shed 8 bases and J shed 8 bases, with 18 bases lying between them. Germline V gene data show CDR1 as LNHNV and CDR2 as YYDKDF (reference sequence). DNA of the CDR3: TGTGCCACCTCTGGGGGGGGCCTGGGAACCCAGTACTTC. It codes for CATSGGGLGTQYF.

The rearrangement joins TRBV7-9 to TRBJ2-1; D unclear. The V end lost 5 bases, the J end lost 5 bases, and 7 bases lay between the germline ends. CDR3 length equals 12 residues. Germline V CDR1 and CDR2: SEHNR, FQNEAQ (reference sequence). CDR3 coding DNA: TGTGCCAGCAGCCTCAGTAACAATGAGCAGTTCTTC. It encodes CASSLSNNEQFF.

This clonotype has only a few counts. The chain uses TRBV6-2 or TRBV6-3 and TRBJ1-1; 8 nucleotides align to TRBD1. CDR3 length: 16 amino acids. Per germline, CDR1 MNHEY and CDR2 SVGEGT. After removal of 5 bases from V and 5 bases from J, the junction contained 13 bases not matched to a gene. The CDR3 nucleotides are TGTGCCAGCAGTACAGCCAACAGGGGGAGGAAGACTGAAGCTTTCTTT. This translates into CASSTANRGRKTEAFF.

The J gene is TRBJ2-7, the V gene TRBV2; perhaps D is TRBD1 or TRBD2 (5 bases each). The CDR3 spans 12 residues. CDR1 SNHLY and CDR2 FYNNEI come from the germline V gene. Trimming removed 3 bases from V and 3 bases from J, with 6 bases in between. The CDR3 loop is CASSDGGYEQYV. CDR3 DNA: TGTGCCAGCAGTGATGGGGGCTACGAGCAGTACGTC.

Here the CDR3 reads CASSSRLLQETQYF. CDR3 coding DNA: TGTGCCAGCAGTTCCCGACTGCTTCAAGAGACCCAGTACTTC. The rearrangement uses TRBV6-2 or TRBV6-3 and TRBJ2-5; no clear D. V was clipped by 4 bases and J by 2 bases, with 11 bases between them. The germline V gene has CDR1 MNHEY and CDR2 SVGEGT. The CDR3 sequence is 14 residues long.

The table lists this clonotype with many counts. The V call is TRBV5-1, the J call TRBJ2-3; 14 nucleotides agree with TRBD2. Trimming took 4 bases from V and 0 from J; bases not matched to a gene: 7. Germline CDR1 is SGHRS and CDR2 is YFSETQ. The CDR3 covers 18 residues. The CDR3 region has the DNA TGCGCCAGCAGCAAGGGGACTAGCGGGGGCCGGAGCACAGATACGCAGTATTTT. The encoded protein is CASSKGTSGGRSTDTQYF.

There are a few counts of this clonotype. V is TRBV6-5 and J is TRBJ1-1; D is unresolved. The CDR3 totals 15 residues. Germline CDR1 reads MNHEY; CDR2 reads SVGAGI. Trimming removed 7 bases at V and 5 bases at J, with 20 bases between. The CDR3 is CASKGLGITGTEAFF. For the CDR3, the DNA is TGTGCCAGCAAAGGGCTAGGAATTACCGGTACTGAAGCTTTCTTT.

In its sample, this clonotype was seen a few times. The chain is built from TRBV20-1 and TRBJ2-7, with a tentative D call TRBD2 (5 bases). The V gene lost 7 bases and the J gene lost 2 bases, with 15 bases spanning the gap. The CDR3 consists of 13 residues. The germline V gene encodes CDR1 DFQATT and CDR2 SNEGSKA (reference sequence). The CDR3 is CSGAGLGTYEQYF. The CDR3 DNA reads as TGCAGTGGCGCGGGTTTAGGTACCTACGAGCAGTACTTC.

J is TRBJ2-7 and V is TRBV18; 8 bases fit TRBD1. V dropped 5 bases and J dropped 4; count of bases not matched to a gene: 1. The CDR3 covers 12 residues. Germline V gives CDR1 KGHSH, CDR2 LQKENI. CDR3 amino acids: CASSDRGYEQYV. CDR3 nucleotide sequence: TGTGCCAGCTCAGACAGGGGTTACGAGCAGTACGTC.

This clonotype appeared a few times. The chain combines TRBV7-2 with TRBJ1-2; D remains unclear. The CDR3 has 14 amino acids. Germline CDR1 and CDR2: SGHTA and FQGNSA. The V end lost 2 bases, the J end lost 1 base, and 8 bases lay between the germline ends. This CDR3 is CASSLPDINYGYTF. The CDR3 DNA is TGTGCCAGCAGCTTACCAGACATTAACTATGGCTACACCTTC.

This clonotype was picked up one time. The CDR3 nucleotides are TGTGCCACCAGCAACCTGGTAAACGGGGAGCTGTTTTTT. Translating gives CATSNLVNGELFF. The chain employs TRBV15 and TRBJ2-2; D is undetermined. The V end was cut by 4 bases, the J end by 7 bases, with 10 bases between. Germline CDR1 reads LNHNV; CDR2 reads YYDKDF (reference sequence). CDR3 size: 13 residues.

The CDR3, as DNA: TGTGCCAGCAGTTACTACAAAGGGAACTATGGCTACACCTTC. This codes for CASSYYKGNYGYTF. This chain links TRBV6-5 with TRBJ1-2; D gene unclear. The CDR3 is made up of 14 amino acids. V dropped 1 base and J dropped 2 bases, with 8 bases sitting between them. Germline V lookup: CDR1 MNHEY, CDR2 SVGAGI.

In the case of this clonotype: The junction departs from the called germline gene at one end, perhaps through a read error. The chain combines TRBV19 with TRBJ1-1; D is unresolved. The CDR3 has 13 amino acids. Germline CDR1 and CDR2: LNHDA and SQIVND (reference sequence). The CDR3 loop is CASSIALGTVAFF. In DNA, the CDR3 is TGTGCCAGTAGTATAGCCCTGGGAACTGTAGCTTTCTTT.

This clonotype appeared a few times. This rearrangement joins TRBV5-4 to TRBJ2-1; D is possibly TRBD2 (6 bases). This CDR3 is built from 11 residues. The V gene lost 8 bases and the J gene lost 8 bases, with 11 bases spanning the gap. Germline V gives CDR1 SGHNT, CDR2 YYREEE (reference sequence). The CDR3 region is CARQIADEQFF. CDR3 DNA: TGTGCCAGACAAATAGCGGATGAGCAGTTCTTC.